A selection of T cell receptor beta chains follows, all from one sample in a study of CD8+ T cells in alopecia areata. Only in-frame clones appear in the TCRdb table, and some are missing; sequencing was by immunoSEQ multiplex PCR. The table has some 200,000 clones, 55% to 70% seen once. This material consisted of CD4+ T cells sorted from blood, taken at week 4, from a patient treated with tofacitinib. These receptors all come from a human donor with alopecia areata. Each CDR3 is given without its conserved first and last residue. The D gene is left open where the match is weak.

cdr3_length	v_call	d_call	cdr3_aa
15	TRBV28	TRBD1	ASSLSLGQGLNTEAF
14	TRBV14	TRBD1	ASSQSRGLGVSEAF
13	TRBV7-2	TRBD2	ASSFLSGSTDTQY
12	TRBV5-5	.	ASSLQGVGNEQF
10	TRBV15	.	ATSADLYEQY
12	TRBV5-1	TRBD1	ASSLIIGTAEAF
10	TRBV30	TRBD1	AWGDRVEGYT
15	TRBV5-1	TRBD1	ASSLDRDRELQETQY
12	TRBV29-1	.	SVVGRGLNTEAF
11	TRBV27	.	ASSLRGTYEQY
13	TRBV19	.	ASSLRRISTDTQY
10	TRBV7-2	.	ASQEANQPQH
12	TRBV10-3	.	AIRKQVPGNTIY
15	TRBV7-9	.	ASSRPPGLTNTGELF
13	TRBV5-1	TRBD1	ASSATAATGEEQF
12	TRBV2	TRBD1	ASRGTVNTGELF
13	TRBV5-6	.	ASSLWGVRGSPLH
10	TRBV29-1	.	SVTDSGDEAF
13	TRBV5-6	.	ASSLRMGGRQPQH
13	TRBV5-6	.	ASSLAGAGANVLT
11	TRBV28	.	ASSTPGTKPQH
12	TRBV7-2	.	ASSTQLGQGGYT
12	TRBV9	.	ASSVTGTNYGYT
15	TRBV4-2	TRBD2	ASSQNPSGGPTAEQF
14	TRBV30	TRBD1	AWSGGTGRPNYGYT
12	TRBV29-1	.	SVAGRGYNSPLH
14	TRBV27	.	ASSRVEAGSSYEQY
12	TRBV7-2	TRBD2	ASSLAGGLNEQF
11	TRBV29-1	.	SVAEGRLVGYT
11	TRBV28	.	ASTRDSTDTQY
11	TRBV14	.	ASSQRDFSPLH
12	TRBV29-1	.	SARGRLVQETQY
13	TRBV4-2	.	ASSQAQGNSYEQY
13	TRBV5-1	.	ASSFLATGLTEAF
12	TRBV7-7	.	ASSLAASHNEQF
12	TRBV7-9	TRBD1	ASSPGQGGSGYT
14	TRBV7-9	.	ASTGGAGARTDTQY
12	TRBV6-5	TRBD2	ASSRTSGGYEQY
12	TRBV5-1	.	ASSFRNVNTEAF
9	TRBV30	.	AWSVELQVF
11	TRBV5-1	.	ASSLVVGTEAF
10	TRBV30	.	GGQSYNSPLH
13	TRBV6-1	.	ASSAKHGPTDTQY
10	TRBV5-1	TRBD1	ASRGQGNEQY
10	TRBV10-3	.	AISENLSKLF
12	TRBV5-6	TRBD2	ASSPSGSSYEQY